A single sample is the source of the 3 T cell receptor beta chains below, sequenced in a study of blood T cell repertoires in COVID-19. Profiling relied on immunoSEQ multiplex PCR, and the TCRdb table lists in-frame clones only, not all of them. The sample contains fewer than 35,000 clones, approximately 89% of which appear only once. Input material: peripheral blood. These receptors were taken from a man older than 75 with acute or convalescent COVID-19.

This clone was seen a single time. The J gene is TRBJ1-4, the V gene TRBV5-6, with TRBD1 matching over 7 bases. This CDR3 contains 14 residues. J was trimmed by 8 bases and V by 0 bases; bases with no gene match: 4. Per germline, CDR1 SGHDT and CDR2 YYEEEE. Here the CDR3 DNA reads TGTGCCAGCAGCTTGGAGGGGGCTGGAGAAAAACTGTTTTTT. This gives the protein CASSLEGAGEKLFF.

The genes are TRBV9 and TRBJ2-6; possibly TRBD1 for D (5 bases). The CDR3 runs to 19 residues. Trimming left V 0 bases short and J 0 bases short, with 16 bases between. CDR1 is SGDLS, CDR2 YYNGEE, per germline. The CDR3 loop is CASSVGGWGQSSGANVLTF. CDR3 nucleotides: TGTGCCAGCAGCGTAGGAGGATGGGGCCAAAGCTCTGGGGCCAACGTCCTGACTTTC.

J is TRBJ2-7 and V is TRBV9; D ambiguous. Trimming took off 0 bases at V and 2 bases at J, with 12 bases between the two ends. The germline V gene encodes CDR1 SGDLS and CDR2 YYNGEE. The CDR3 is made up of 15 amino acids. CDR3: CASSVGGGTAYEQYF. DNA of the CDR3: TGTGCCAGCAGCGTAGGCGGCGGTACCGCCTACGAGCAGTACTTC.